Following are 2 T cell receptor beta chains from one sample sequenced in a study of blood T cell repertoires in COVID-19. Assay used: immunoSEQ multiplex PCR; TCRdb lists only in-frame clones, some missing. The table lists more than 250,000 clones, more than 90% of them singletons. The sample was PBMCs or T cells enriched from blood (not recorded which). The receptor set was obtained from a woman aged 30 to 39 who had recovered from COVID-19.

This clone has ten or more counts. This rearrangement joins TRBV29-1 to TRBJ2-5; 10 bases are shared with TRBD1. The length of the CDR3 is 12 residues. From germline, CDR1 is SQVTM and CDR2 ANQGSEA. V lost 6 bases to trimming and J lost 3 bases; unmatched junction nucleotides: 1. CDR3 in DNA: TGCAGCGTCGGACAGGGGGAAGAGACCCAGTACTTC. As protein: CSVGQGEETQYF. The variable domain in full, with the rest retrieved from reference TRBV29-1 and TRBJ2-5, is SAVISQKPSRDICQRGTSLTIQCQVDSQVTMMFWYRQQPGQSLTLIATANQGSEATYESGFVIDKFPISRPNLTFSTLTVSNMSPEDSSIYLCSVGQGEETQYFGPGTRLLVL.

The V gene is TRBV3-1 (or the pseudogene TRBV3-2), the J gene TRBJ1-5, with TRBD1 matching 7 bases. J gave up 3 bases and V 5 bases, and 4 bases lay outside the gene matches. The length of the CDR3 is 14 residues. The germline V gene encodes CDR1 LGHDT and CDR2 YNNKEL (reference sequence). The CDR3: CASSGQVTNQPQHF. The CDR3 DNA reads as TGTGCCAGCAGCGGACAGGTCACCAATCAGCCCCAGCATTTT.